Reported below is one TCR beta chain. This clone was counted a single time. The clone's antigen remains unknown. The record has no base qualities; no much larger clone is one base away. The sample belongs to a study of cytomegalovirus exposure and HLA in healthy donors (dated by TCRdb to about 2017). Looking at the study overall: A later analysis indicated that the 120 validation repertoires were generated on the platform also employed for the roughly 730 repertoires of the first cohort. High-throughput TCR immunosequencing, statistical association of individual TCRs with disease status, and machine learning were combined to predict cytomegalovirus infection status. Along with the approximately 670-subject first cohort, a separate validation cohort of over a hundred different subjects was used. The aim of the study was to test whether cataloging public T cell receptors could identify signatures of past pathogen exposure.

Including the terminal cysteine and phenylalanine, the CDR3 comprises 15 residues. The entry retains the CDR3 DNA only, 45 bases that are in frame from base 1. CDR1 and CDR2 were assigned from the germline V gene as SNHLY and FYNNEI. V and J lose 4 bases and 5 bases, and a span of 17 bases separates them. Separate from the approximately 730-subject first cohort, the validation cohort of 95 to 150 subjects was the group to which the donors belonged. Study-wide conclusions, independent of this receptor: In a later analysis, TCRs clustered in the first cohort were found to also tend to co-occur in the approximately 120 validation repertoires, with 94% of cluster scores above 0. The classifier was reported to diagnose cytomegalovirus status with high specificity and sensitivity in both the original and validation cohorts. It was suggested by the authors that the approach could potentially be generalized to other disease states and immunological phenotypes. The validation cohort had no HLA typing available for a later analysis, so co-occurrence within that cohort was assessed over all 110 or so repertoires. While some public TCRs were present in many individuals, most TCR sequences turned up only very rarely across donors. A few of the identified cytomegalovirus-associated TCR beta chains were confirmed in vitro to be specific for cytomegalovirus antigens. The study gave a list of 150 to 200 TCR beta chains associated with cytomegalovirus.

Library generation was performed with the immunoSEQ multiplex PCR assay. Per the source publication's procedure: A statistical classification framework was built for diagnosing cytomegalovirus status from the catalog of TCR beta chain sequences. TCRdb stores this immuneACCESS table with in-frame sequences only. Part of the clones is absent; in the studies checked, under half of the shortfall reflects unresolved V genes, and no reason is known for the rest. V and J calls and clone size are given by that table; D and trimming were obtained from the DNA. The sample data list about 160,000 clones, and approximately 96% of these were observed just once. More than 0.7% of the sample belongs to the ten largest clones.

The sequencing sample was made of PBMCs. The receptor's source is a woman younger than 35 in good health and CMV-seronegative. The chain is made from TRBV2 and TRBJ2-5, and TRBD2 may be the D gene, going by 6 matching bases. Read as DNA, the sequence is TGTGCCAGCAGTGGATATCGACTAGAGAGGGAGACCCAGTACTTC. Translated, this gives CASSGYRLERETQYF.